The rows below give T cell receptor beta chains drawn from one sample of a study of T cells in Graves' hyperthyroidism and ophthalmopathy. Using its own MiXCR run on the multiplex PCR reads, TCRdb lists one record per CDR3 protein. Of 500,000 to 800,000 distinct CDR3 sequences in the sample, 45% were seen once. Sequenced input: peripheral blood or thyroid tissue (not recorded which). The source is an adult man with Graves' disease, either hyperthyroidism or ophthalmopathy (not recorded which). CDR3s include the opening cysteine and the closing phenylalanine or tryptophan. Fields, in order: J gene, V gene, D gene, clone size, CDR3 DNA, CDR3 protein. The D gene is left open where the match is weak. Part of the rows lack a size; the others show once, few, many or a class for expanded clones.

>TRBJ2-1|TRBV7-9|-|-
TGTGCCAGCAACCTATACAATGAGCAGTTCTTC
CASNLYNEQFF
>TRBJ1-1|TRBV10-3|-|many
TGTGCCATCAGCGAAGCGGGGGAGAGGGGGAACACTGAAGCTTTCTTT
CAISEAGERGNTEAFF
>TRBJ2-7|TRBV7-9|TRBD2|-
TGCGCCAGCAGCCGCGACGGCGGGAGCGCCTACGAGCAGTACTTC
CASSRDGGSAYEQYF
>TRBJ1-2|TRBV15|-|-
TGTGCCACCAGCAGTATCTCAGGTCTCTATGGCTACACCTTC
CATSSISGLYGYTF
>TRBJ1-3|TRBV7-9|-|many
TGTGCCAGCAGCTTAGTGCTGGGAACCTCTGGAAACACCATATATTTT
CASSLVLGTSGNTIYF
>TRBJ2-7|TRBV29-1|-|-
TGCAGCGTTGCGGAGGGGGTGAGCTCCTACGAGCAGTACTTC
CSVAEGVSSYEQYF
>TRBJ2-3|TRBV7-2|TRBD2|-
TGTGCCAGCAGCTCCTCTAGCGGGAGAAGTGATACGCAGTATTTT
CASSSSSGRSDTQYF
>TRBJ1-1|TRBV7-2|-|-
TGTGCCAGCAGCTTCCTACGTACAGATCCTGAAGCTTTCTTT
CASSFLRTDPEAFF
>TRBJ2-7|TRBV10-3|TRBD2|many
TGTGCCATCAGGGGGGAGGGTGAGGACTCCTACGAGCAGTACTTC
CAIRGEGEDSYEQYF
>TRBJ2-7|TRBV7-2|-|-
TGTGCCAGCAGCTTCTTGCGGGGAGCCTACGAGCAGTACTTC
CASSFLRGAYEQYF
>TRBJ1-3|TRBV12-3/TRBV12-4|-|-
TGTGCCAGCAGGGGGGACGGGAGCTTCGGAAACACCATATATTTT
CASRGDGSFGNTIYF
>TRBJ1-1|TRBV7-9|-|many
TGTGCCAGCAGCTTGGGTCAGCAGGCTGAAGCTTTCTTT
CASSLGQQAEAFF
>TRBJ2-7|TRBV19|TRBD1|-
TGTGCCAGTTCAGGGGACAGGGTAGACGAGCAGTACTTC
CASSGDRVDEQYF
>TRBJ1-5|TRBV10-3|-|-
TGTGCCAGCCGCAGGGTTAGCAATCAGCCCCAGCATTTT
CASRRVSNQPQHF
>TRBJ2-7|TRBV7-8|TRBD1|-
TGTGCCAGCTCAGAGCAAGGGGGCGCGGAATACGAGCAGTACTTC
CASSEQGGAEYEQYF
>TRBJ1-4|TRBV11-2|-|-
TGTGCCAGCAGCTCCATAGACCCGGGGAGAAAACTGTTTTTT
CASSSIDPGRKLFF
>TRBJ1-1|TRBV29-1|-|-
TGCAGCGCCGGGACCAACACGGTAGCTTTCTTT
CSAGTNTVAFF
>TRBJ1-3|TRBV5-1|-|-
TGCACCAGCAGCCCCTCCGGAGGGGCTGGAAACACCATATATTTT
CTSSPSGGAGNTIYF
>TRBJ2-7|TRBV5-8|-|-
TGTGCCAGCGGCGGGCCGTCGCGGGAGCAGTACTTC
CASGGPSREQYF
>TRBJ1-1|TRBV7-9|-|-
TGTGCCGGAAGGGGGATTAACACTGAAGCTTTCTTT
CAGRGINTEAFF
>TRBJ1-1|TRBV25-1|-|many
TGTGCCAGCAGTGAAGGAGGGACGGTTGAAGCTTTCTTT
CASSEGGTVEAFF
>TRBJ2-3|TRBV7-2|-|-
TGTGCCAGCAGCTTACAGGGGATCACAGATACGCAGTATTTT
CASSLQGITDTQYF
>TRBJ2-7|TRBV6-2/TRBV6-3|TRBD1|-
TGTGCCAGCAGACCCACTGGGACAGGGGACTACGAGCAGTACTTC
CASRPTGTGDYEQYF
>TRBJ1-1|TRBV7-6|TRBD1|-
TGTGCCAGCAGCCCCCGGACAGGAGTAGAAGCTTTCTTT
CASSPRTGVEAFF
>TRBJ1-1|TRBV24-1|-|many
TGTGCCACCAGGGTGGGGGGAGACACTGAAGCTTTCTTT
CATRVGGDTEAFF